This is a list of T cell receptor beta chains from one sample in a study of T-cell reconstitution after alpha-beta-depleted transplantation in children. TCRdb recomputed calls from the PCR reads with MiXCR, one row per CDR3 protein. The sample shows roughly 790,000 distinct CDR3 sequences, 16% of them seen only once. The starting material was PBMCs, mostly from graft donor cells, obtained 360 days after TCRalphabeta/CD19-depleted stem cell transplant. All receptors come from a male patient under 18 who had a stem cell transplant for acute lymphoblastic leukemia, so the T cells may come from the graft donor. The CDR3 runs from the conserved cysteine through the conserved F or W. A D gene is named only where the DNA matches it firmly. A row's size may be missing; if present it is once, few, many or a size class.

J gene	V gene	D gene	clone size	CDR3 protein	CDR3 DNA
TRBJ2-5	TRBV20-1	.	few	CSAREGVGRRETQYF	TGCAGTGCTAGAGAGGGGGTGGGGAGGCGGGAGACCCAGTACTTC
TRBJ2-7	TRBV12-3/TRBV12-4	TRBD2	.	CASSSPPFAGGAYEQYF	TGTGCCAGCAGCTCCCCCCCCTTTGCGGGAGGGGCCTACGAGCAGTACTTC
TRBJ2-1	TRBV14	TRBD2	few	CASSPFLLAGGYNEQFF	TGTGCCAGCAGCCCCTTCTTACTAGCGGGGGGCTACAATGAGCAGTTCTTC
TRBJ1-1	TRBV20-1	.	many	CSAFWPLNTEAFF	TGCAGTGCCTTTTGGCCTCTAAACACTGAAGCTTTCTTT
TRBJ2-2	TRBV7-9	.	few	CASSFKGELFF	TGTGCCAGCAGCTTTAAAGGGGAGCTGTTTTTT
TRBJ2-2	TRBV6-5	.	few	CASSYSRHGELFF	TGTGCCAGCAGTTACTCAAGGCACGGGGAGCTGTTTTTT
TRBJ2-2	TRBV7-8	TRBD2	few	CASSPWVLAGGYGELFF	TGTGCCAGCAGCCCGTGGGTGCTAGCGGGAGGTTACGGGGAGCTGTTTTTT
TRBJ2-3	TRBV12-3/TRBV12-4	TRBD2	few	CASSLGTSGKKYF	TGTGCCAGCAGTCTGGGGACTAGCGGGAAAAAGTATTTT
TRBJ1-1	TRBV19	.	.	CASSIDQVTEAFF	TGTGCCAGTAGTATAGATCAGGTCACTGAAGCTTTCTTT
TRBJ2-1	TRBV5-1	.	many	CASSPQGASGFEQFF	TGCGCCAGCAGCCCCCAGGGGGCTAGCGGTTTTGAGCAGTTCTTC
TRBJ2-7	TRBV18	TRBD1	.	CASSPGQGFYEQYF	TGTGCCAGCTCACCGGGACAGGGGTTCTACGAGCAGTACTTC
TRBJ1-5	TRBV27	TRBD1	few	CASRTGQGEQPQHF	TGTGCCAGCAGAACGGGACAGGGAGAACAGCCCCAGCATTTT
TRBJ2-3	TRBV12-3/TRBV12-4	.	.	CASSSEQGRDWGTDTQYF	TGTGCCAGCAGCTCGGAACAGGGACGGGACTGGGGCACAGATACGCAGTATTTT
TRBJ2-5	TRBV5-1	.	few	CASSPMDSSYQETQYF	TGCGCCAGCAGCCCGATGGACAGTTCGTACCAAGAGACCCAGTACTTC
TRBJ2-7	TRBV20-1	.	.	CSALGPRGGSYEQYF	TGCAGTGCTCTTGGGCCGCGGGGCGGTTCCTACGAGCAGTACTTC
TRBJ2-3	TRBV27	.	few	CASSLKAGTDTQYF	TGTGCCAGCAGTTTGAAAGCGGGTACAGATACGCAGTATTTT
TRBJ1-1	TRBV12-3/TRBV12-4	.	few	CASSFERATEAFF	TGTGCCAGCAGTTTTGAAAGGGCCACTGAAGCTTTCTTT
TRBJ1-1	TRBV12-3/TRBV12-4	.	many	CASSLDTEAFF	TGTGCCAGCAGTTTGGACACTGAAGCTTTCTTT
TRBJ2-1	TRBV11-3	TRBD2	few	CASSLPGLAVEQFF	TGTGCCAGCAGCCTCCCGGGACTAGCGGTCGAGCAGTTCTTC
TRBJ2-5	TRBV11-2	.	.	CASSFSGRGTETQYF	TGTGCCAGCAGCTTTTCCGGCAGGGGCACCGAGACCCAGTACTTC
TRBJ1-5	TRBV2	.	few	CASSEGSGNQPQHF	TGTGCCAGCAGTGAAGGGTCTGGTAATCAGCCCCAGCATTTT
TRBJ2-7	TRBV7-3	.	many	CASSPSVDSYEQYF	TGTGCCAGCAGCCCCTCGGTAGACTCCTACGAGCAGTACTTC
TRBJ2-1	TRBV7-7	TRBD2	.	CASSLGLALYNEQFF	TGTGCCAGCAGCCTCGGACTAGCACTATACAATGAGCAGTTCTTC
TRBJ2-3	TRBV20-1	TRBD2	few	CSARLAGGPAQYF	TGCAGTGCTAGGCTAGCGGGAGGCCCTGCGCAGTATTTT
TRBJ2-4	TRBV29-1	TRBD2	.	CSVAPPRSGGGLHIQYF	TGCAGCGTCGCACCCCCCCGAAGCGGGGGAGGGTTGCACATTCAGTACTTC
TRBJ2-1	TRBV5-1	TRBD2	.	CASRLAGMVYNEQFF	TGCGCCAGCAGGCTAGCGGGAATGGTCTACAATGAGCAGTTCTTC